The clone carrying this T cell receptor beta chain came up a few times. These data originate in a study of OX40 agonist ivuxolimab in advanced cancers. Study in general: Patients in dose escalation had liver, melanoma, kidney or head and neck cancers. Among those treated, three patients had partial responses, one with hepatocellular carcinoma and two with cutaneous melanoma.

Repertoires were generated with immunoSEQ multiplex PCR, while TCRdb's copy carries only in-frame clones and drops some. Of around 97,000 clones listed, about 86% are singletons. Trimming took 0 bases from V and 4 from J, leaving 9 bases between them. The CDR3 consists of 14 residues. Germline V gene lookup returns CDR1 SEHNR and CDR2 FQNEAQ (reference sequence). This TCR derives from an adult with an advanced solid tumor such as melanoma, head and neck, liver or kidney cancer. The chain has TRBV7-9 and TRBJ1-2; no definite D call. Sequences were derived from CD4+ or CD8+ T cells sorted from blood, sampled in a trial of the OX40 agonist ivuxolimab. The CDR3 nucleotides read TGTGCCAGCAGCTTAGCCGGGTTTGGCTATGGCTACACCTTC. Its protein product is CASSLAGFGYGYTF.